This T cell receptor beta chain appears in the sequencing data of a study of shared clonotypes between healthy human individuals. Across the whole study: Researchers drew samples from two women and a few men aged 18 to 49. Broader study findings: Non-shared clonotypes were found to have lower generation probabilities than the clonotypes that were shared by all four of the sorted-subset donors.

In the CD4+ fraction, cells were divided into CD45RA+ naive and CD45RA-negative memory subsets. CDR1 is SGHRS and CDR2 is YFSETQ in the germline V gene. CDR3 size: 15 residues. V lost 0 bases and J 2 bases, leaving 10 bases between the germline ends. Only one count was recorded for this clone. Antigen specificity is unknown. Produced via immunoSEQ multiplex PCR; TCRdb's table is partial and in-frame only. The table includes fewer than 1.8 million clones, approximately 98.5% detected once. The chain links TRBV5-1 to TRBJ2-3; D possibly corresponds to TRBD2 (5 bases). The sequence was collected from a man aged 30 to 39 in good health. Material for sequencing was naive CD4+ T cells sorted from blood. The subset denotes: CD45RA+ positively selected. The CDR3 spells CASSLERLATDTQYF. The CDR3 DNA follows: TGCGCCAGCAGCTTGGAACGGCTAGCCACAGATACGCAGTATTTT. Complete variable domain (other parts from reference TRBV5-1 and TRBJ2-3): KAGVTQTPRYLIKTRGQQVTLSCSPISGHRSVSWYQQTPGQGLQFLFEYFSETQRNKGNFPGRFSGRQFSNSRSEMNVSTLELGDSALYLCASSLERLATDTQYFGPGTRLTVL.